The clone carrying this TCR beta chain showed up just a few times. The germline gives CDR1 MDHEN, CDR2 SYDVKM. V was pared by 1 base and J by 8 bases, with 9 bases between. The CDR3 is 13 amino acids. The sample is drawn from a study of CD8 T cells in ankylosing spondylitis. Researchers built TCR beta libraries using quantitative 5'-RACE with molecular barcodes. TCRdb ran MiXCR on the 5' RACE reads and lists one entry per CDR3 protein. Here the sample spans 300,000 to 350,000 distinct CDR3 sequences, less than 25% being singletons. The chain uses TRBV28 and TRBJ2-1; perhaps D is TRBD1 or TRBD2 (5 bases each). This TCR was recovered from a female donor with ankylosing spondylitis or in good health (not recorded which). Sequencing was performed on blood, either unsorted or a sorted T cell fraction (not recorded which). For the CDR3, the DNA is TGTGCCAGCAGTTTATCAGGGAGAGATGAGCAGTTCTTC. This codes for CASSLSGRDEQFF.